The T cell receptor (beta chain) under discussion was sequenced for a study of T-cell memory formation after mild COVID-19. Broader study findings: In second-wave clones peaking day 37, SARS-CoV-2 specificity remained unconfirmed. Clones contracting across day 15 to 85 had a balanced CD4/CD8 profile; later expanding clones leaned CD4+. Of the contracting clones, CD4+ ones lay mainly in CM and EM, and CD8+ ones in EMRA.

This CDR3 has 13 amino acids. V was clipped by 1 base and J by 5 bases, with 7 bases between them. One entry per CDR3 protein results from TCRdb running MiXCR on the 5' RACE reads. The table has some 600,000 distinct CDR3 sequences, 17% seen once. As regards this clonotype: Its matching antigen is unknown.

The sequencing sample was made of PBMCs or a T cell subset sorted from them (not recorded which). The TCR sequence derives from an adult woman who had mild COVID-19 (a few samples of this study predate the infection). Cell type and time point are not known. The chain employs TRBV12-3 or TRBV12-4 and TRBJ2-3; TRBD1 is a possible D gene (6 bases). The DNA of the CDR3 is TGTGCCAGCAGTTTAGGCAGGGGAGATACGCAGTATTTT. Translation gives CASSLGRGDTQYF.